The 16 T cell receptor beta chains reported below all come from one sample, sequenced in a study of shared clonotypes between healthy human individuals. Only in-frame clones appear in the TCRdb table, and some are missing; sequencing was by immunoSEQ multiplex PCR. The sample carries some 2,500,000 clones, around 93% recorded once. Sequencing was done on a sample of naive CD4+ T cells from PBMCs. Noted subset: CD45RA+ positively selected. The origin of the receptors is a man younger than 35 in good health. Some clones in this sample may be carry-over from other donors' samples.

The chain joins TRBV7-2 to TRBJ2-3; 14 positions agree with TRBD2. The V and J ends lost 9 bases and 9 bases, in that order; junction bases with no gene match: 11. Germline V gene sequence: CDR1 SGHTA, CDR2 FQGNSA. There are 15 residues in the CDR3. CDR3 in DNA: TGTGCCAGTTTACCGGGACTAGCGGGAGAGGGGACGCAGTATTTT. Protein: CASLPGLAGEGTQYF.

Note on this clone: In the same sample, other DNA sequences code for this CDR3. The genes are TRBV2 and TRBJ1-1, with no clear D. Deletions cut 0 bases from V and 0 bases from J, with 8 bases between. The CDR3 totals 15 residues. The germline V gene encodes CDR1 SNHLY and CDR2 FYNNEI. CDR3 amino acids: CASSEAGRLNTEAFF. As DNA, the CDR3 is TGTGCCAGCAGTGAAGCGGGCAGATTGAACACTGAAGCTTTCTTT.

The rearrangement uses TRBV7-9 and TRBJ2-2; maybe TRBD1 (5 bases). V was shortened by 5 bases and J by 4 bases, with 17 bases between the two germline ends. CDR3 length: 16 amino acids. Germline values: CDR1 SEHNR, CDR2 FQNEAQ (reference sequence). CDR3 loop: CASSHSGQGITGELFF. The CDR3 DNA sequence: TGTGCCAGCAGCCACTCCGGGCAGGGCATCACCGGGGAGCTGTTTTTT.

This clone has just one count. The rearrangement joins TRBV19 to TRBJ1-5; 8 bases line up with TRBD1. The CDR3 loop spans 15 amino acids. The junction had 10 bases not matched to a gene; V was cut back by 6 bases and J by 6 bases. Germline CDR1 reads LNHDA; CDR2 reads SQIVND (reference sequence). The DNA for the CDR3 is TGTGCCAGTAGCACCGACAGGGGAATTGGTCAGCCCCAGCATTTT. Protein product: CASSTDRGIGQPQHF.

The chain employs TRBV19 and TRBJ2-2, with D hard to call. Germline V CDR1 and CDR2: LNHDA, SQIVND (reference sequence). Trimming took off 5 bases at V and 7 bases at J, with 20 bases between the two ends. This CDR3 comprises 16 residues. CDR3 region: CASSSHQRKAGGELFF. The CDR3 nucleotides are TGTGCCAGTAGTTCCCACCAACGAAAAGCTGGCGGGGAGCTGTTTTTT.

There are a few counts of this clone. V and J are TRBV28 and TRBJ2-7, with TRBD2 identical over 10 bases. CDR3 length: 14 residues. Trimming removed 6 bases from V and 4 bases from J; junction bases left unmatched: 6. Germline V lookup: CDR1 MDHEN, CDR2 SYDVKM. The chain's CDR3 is CASRGLATKYEQYF. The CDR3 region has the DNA TGTGCCAGCAGGGGACTAGCGACAAAATACGAGCAGTACTTC.

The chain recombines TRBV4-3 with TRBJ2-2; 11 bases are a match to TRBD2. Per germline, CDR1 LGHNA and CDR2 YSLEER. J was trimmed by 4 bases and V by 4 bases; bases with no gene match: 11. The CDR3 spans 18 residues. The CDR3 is CASSRQDSGRASTGELFF. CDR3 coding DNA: TGCGCCAGCAGCCGCCAGGATAGCGGGAGGGCCAGCACCGGGGAGCTGTTTTTT.

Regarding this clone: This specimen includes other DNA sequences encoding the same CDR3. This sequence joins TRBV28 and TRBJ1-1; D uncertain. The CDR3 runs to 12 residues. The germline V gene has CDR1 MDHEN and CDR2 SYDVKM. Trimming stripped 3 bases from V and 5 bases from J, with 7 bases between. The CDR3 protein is CASSLRGTEAFF. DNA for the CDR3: TGTGCCAGCAGTTTGCGGGGAACTGAAGCTTTCTTT.

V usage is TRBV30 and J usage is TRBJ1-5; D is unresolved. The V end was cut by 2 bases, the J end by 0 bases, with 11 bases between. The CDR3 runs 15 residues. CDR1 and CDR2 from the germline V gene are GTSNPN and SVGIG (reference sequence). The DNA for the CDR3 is TGTGCCTGGAGTCCACGACTATTTAGCAATCAGCCCCAGCATTTT. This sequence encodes CAWSPRLFSNQPQHF.

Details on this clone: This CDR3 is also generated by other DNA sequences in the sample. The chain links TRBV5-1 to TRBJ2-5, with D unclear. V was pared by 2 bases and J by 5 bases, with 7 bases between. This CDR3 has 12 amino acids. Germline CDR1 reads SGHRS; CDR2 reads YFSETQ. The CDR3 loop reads CASSFSRETQYF. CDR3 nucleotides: TGCGCCAGCAGCTTCTCGAGGGAGACCCAGTACTTC. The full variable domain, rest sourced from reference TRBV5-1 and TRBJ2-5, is KAGVTQTPRYLIKTRGQQVTLSCSPISGHRSVSWYQQTPGQGLQFLFEYFSETQRNKGNFPGRFSGRQFSNSRSEMNVSTLELGDSALYLCASSFSRETQYFGPGTRLLVL.

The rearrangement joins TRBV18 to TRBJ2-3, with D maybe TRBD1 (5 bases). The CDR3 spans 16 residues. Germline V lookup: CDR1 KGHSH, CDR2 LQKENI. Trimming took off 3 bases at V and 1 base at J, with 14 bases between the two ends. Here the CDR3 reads CASSPSGSFGTDTQYF. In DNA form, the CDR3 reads TGTGCCAGCTCACCTTCAGGGTCATTTGGCACAGATACGCAGTATTTT.

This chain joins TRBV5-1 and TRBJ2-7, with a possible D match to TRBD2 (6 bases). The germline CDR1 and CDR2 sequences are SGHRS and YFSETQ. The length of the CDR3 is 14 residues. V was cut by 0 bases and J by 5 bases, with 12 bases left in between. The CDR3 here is CASSLGGRLDEQYF. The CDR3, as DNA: TGCGCCAGCAGCTTGGGGGGGAGGCTCGACGAGCAGTACTTC.

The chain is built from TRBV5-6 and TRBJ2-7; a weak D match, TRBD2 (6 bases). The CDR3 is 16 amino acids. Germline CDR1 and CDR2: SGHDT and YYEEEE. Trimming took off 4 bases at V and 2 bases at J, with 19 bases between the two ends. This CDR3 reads CASSPRGTRGPYEQYF. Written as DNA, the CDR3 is TGTGCCAGCAGCCCCCGAGGGACTCGGGGCCCCTACGAGCAGTACTTC. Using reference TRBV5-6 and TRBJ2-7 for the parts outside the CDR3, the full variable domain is DAGVTQSPTHLIKTRGQQVTLRCSPKSGHDTVSWYQQALGQGPQFIFQYYEEEERQRGNFPDRFSGHQFPNYSSELNVNALLLGDSALYLCASSPRGTRGPYEQYFGPGTRLTVT.

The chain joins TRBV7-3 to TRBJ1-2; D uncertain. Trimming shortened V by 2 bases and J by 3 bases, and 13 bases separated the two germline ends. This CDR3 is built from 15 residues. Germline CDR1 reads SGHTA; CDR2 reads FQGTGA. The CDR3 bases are TGTGCCAGCAGCTTATTCAGCGGGAAGGACTATGGCTACACCTTC. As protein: CASSLFSGKDYGYTF.

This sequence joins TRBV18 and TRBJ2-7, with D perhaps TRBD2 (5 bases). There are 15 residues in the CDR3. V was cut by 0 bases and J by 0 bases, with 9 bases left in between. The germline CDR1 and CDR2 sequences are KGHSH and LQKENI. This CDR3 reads CASSPPPDSSYEQYF. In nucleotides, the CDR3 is TGTGCCAGCTCACCACCTCCGGACTCCTCCTACGAGCAGTACTTC.

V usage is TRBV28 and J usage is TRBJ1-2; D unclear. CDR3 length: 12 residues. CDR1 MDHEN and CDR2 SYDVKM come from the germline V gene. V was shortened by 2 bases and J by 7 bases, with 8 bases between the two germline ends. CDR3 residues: CASSLLGSGYTF. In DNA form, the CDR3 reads TGTGCCAGCAGTTTACTGGGCTCTGGCTACACCTTC.